Shown below are 22 T cell receptor beta chains from a single sample sequenced in a study of shared clonotypes between healthy human individuals. The data were produced by immunoSEQ multiplex PCR, yet TCRdb's version contains in-frame clones alone and is incomplete. The sample shows about 1.1 million clones, 78% of them seen only once. The material sequenced was memory CD4+ T cells from PBMCs. Subset described: CD45RA-negative fraction. These receptors all come from a man younger than 35 in good health. Some clones in this sample may be carry-over from other donors' samples.

This chain joins TRBV2 and TRBJ1-1, with a possible D match to TRBD1 (6 bases). Trimming cost V 6 bases and J 0 bases, with 17 bases left between them. Germline V gives CDR1 SNHLY, CDR2 FYNNEI. The length of the CDR3 is 16 residues. CDR3 protein: CASRSVGAGLNTEAFF. The CDR3 bases are TGTGCCAGCAGGTCCGTGGGGGCGGGGCTGAACACTGAAGCTTTCTTT.

V usage is TRBV18 and J usage is TRBJ2-2, with D possibly being TRBD2 (5 bases). CDR1 is KGHSH, CDR2 LQKENI, per germline. The CDR3 totals 14 residues. V lost 3 bases, J lost 4 bases, and 9 bases lay in between. CDR3 in DNA: TGTGCCAGCTCACCTCAGCGGCCCACCGGGGAGCTGTTTTTT. Translation: CASSPQRPTGELFF.

This chain links TRBV7-6 with TRBJ2-2, with TRBD1 as a possible D gene (7 bases). Germline V gene lookup returns CDR1 SGHVS and CDR2 FNYEAQ. Trimming took off 5 bases at V and 4 bases at J, with 14 bases between the two ends. The CDR3 has 15 amino acids. The CDR3 region has the DNA TGTGCCAGCAGCCGACAGGGAGGTGGCACCGGGGAGCTGTTTTTT. This sequence encodes CASSRQGGGTGELFF.

The rearrangement uses TRBV2 and TRBJ2-2, with 8 bases matching TRBD1. Germline V gene sequence: CDR1 SNHLY, CDR2 FYNNEI. J was trimmed by 7 bases and V by 6 bases; bases with no gene match: 7. CDR3 length: 14 residues. CDR3 sequence (DNA): TGTGCCAGCAGCTACGGACAGGGTAACGGGGAGCTGTTTTTT. The encoded protein is CASSYGQGNGELFF.

This clone was seen just once. This rearrangement joins TRBV4-1 to TRBJ2-7, with TRBD2 matching 14 bases. Per the germline V gene, CDR1 is MGHRA and CDR2 is YSYEKL. Losses at the gene ends were 1 base for V and 1 base for J; bases not matched to a gene: 6. The CDR3 contains 18 residues. The CDR3 loop reads CASSQGLAGGPGSYEQYF. The CDR3 DNA follows: TGCGCCAGCAGCCAAGGACTAGCGGGAGGGCCGGGTTCCTACGAGCAGTACTTC.

J is TRBJ1-2 and V is TRBV19, with D maybe TRBD1 (6 bases). The V end lost 5 bases, the J end lost 3 bases, and 16 bases lay between the germline ends. Germline CDR1 LNHDA, CDR2 SQIVND (reference sequence). The CDR3 consists of 15 residues. CDR3 residues: CASSQQEAGDYGYTF. The CDR3 DNA follows: TGTGCCAGTAGTCAGCAAGAGGCAGGGGACTATGGCTACACCTTC.

The table lists this clone with a few counts. The chain has TRBV6-1 and TRBJ2-1; D perhaps matches TRBD2 (5 bases). V was shortened by 6 bases and J by 7 bases, with 10 bases between the two germline ends. CDR3 length: 12 amino acids. CDR1 is MNHNS and CDR2 is SASEGT in the germline V gene. The CDR3 loop reads CASRSWENEQFF. The CDR3 nucleotides read TGTGCCAGCAGGTCTTGGGAGAATGAGCAGTTCTTC.

J is TRBJ2-7 and V is TRBV5-1; a possible D gene is TRBD1 (5 bases). The CDR3 runs 14 residues. Germline V lookup: CDR1 SGHRS, CDR2 YFSETQ. Trimming removed 4 bases at V and 0 bases at J, with 11 bases between. The CDR3 nucleotides read TGCGCCAGCAGCCCCAACAGGAACTCCTACGAGCAGTACTTC. Amino acid sequence: CASSPNRNSYEQYF.

This clone has more than one count but fewer than ten. The chain recombines TRBV29-1 with TRBJ2-1; D is unclear. Trimming took off 6 bases at V and 0 bases at J, with 12 bases between the two ends. Germline-derived CDR1 and CDR2 are SQVTM and ANQGSEA. The CDR3 covers 14 residues. For the CDR3, the DNA is TGCAGCGTGCGCCGGGTCCTCTCCTACAATGAGCAGTTCTTC. Translation: CSVRRVLSYNEQFF.

This chain links TRBV28 with TRBJ2-1, with 8 nucleotides matching TRBD2. The V segment lost 5 bases and the J segment 12 bases; nucleotides outside the gene matches: 18. The CDR3 totals 16 residues. The V gene's germline CDR1 is MDHEN and CDR2 SYDVKM. CDR3 in amino acids: CASSIIAGRDPSVQFF. The CDR3 nucleotides read TGTGCCAGCAGTATTATAGCGGGAAGGGATCCATCGGTGCAGTTCTTC.

The chain is built from TRBV19 and TRBJ1-2, with D possibly TRBD1 on 5 matching bases. Germline V gives CDR1 LNHDA, CDR2 SQIVND (reference sequence). The V end was cut by 7 bases, the J end by 0 bases, with 15 bases between. The CDR3 extends over 15 amino acids. The DNA of the CDR3 is TGTGCCAGTATTCCCGGGGGATTTGCTAACTATGGCTACACCTTC. It encodes CASIPGGFANYGYTF.

The chain is built from TRBV28 and TRBJ1-5, with 8 nucleotides matching TRBD1. The junction had 14 bases not matched to a gene; V was cut back by 4 bases and J by 3 bases. CDR3 size: 18 residues. Per germline, CDR1 MDHEN and CDR2 SYDVKM. The CDR3 loop is CASSSPIGQGLINQPQHF. In nucleotides, the CDR3 is TGTGCCAGCAGTTCGCCTATTGGACAGGGCTTGATCAATCAGCCCCAGCATTTT.

The chain has TRBV15 and TRBJ2-7; no clear D gene. Trimming removed 4 bases from V and 3 bases from J, with 4 bases in between. This CDR3 contains 11 residues. Germline assignment: CDR1 LNHNV and CDR2 YYDKDF (reference sequence). CDR3 nucleotides: TGTGCCACCAGCAAAAACTACGAGCAGTACTTC. Protein: CATSKNYEQYF.

This chain connects TRBV4-2 to TRBJ1-5, with 7 nucleotides matching TRBD1. CDR3 length: 14 amino acids. Germline lookup yields CDR1 LGHNA and CDR2 YNFKEQ. V shed 3 bases, J shed 4 bases, and the junction held 3 bases outside the gene matches. The CDR3 spells CASSHTGANQPQHF. CDR3 coding DNA: TGTGCCAGCAGCCACACAGGGGCAAATCAGCCCCAGCATTTT.

The chain employs TRBV10-3 and TRBJ2-3; weak D call: TRBD1 (5 bases). V lost 0 bases to trimming and J lost 0 bases, with 19 bases between them. The CDR3 spans 19 residues. CDR1 is ENHRY and CDR2 is SYGVKD in the germline V gene. The CDR3: CAISESPWESGASTDTQYF. The CDR3 DNA sequence: TGTGCCATCAGTGAGTCGCCGTGGGAAAGTGGGGCCAGCACAGATACGCAGTATTTT.

The rearrangement uses TRBV9 and TRBJ2-7; no clear D. In germline, CDR1 is SGDLS, CDR2 YYNGEE. The ends were cut back, 8 bases at V and 5 bases at J, with 11 bases in the middle. The CDR3 runs 11 residues. The CDR3: CASGSEDEQYF. The CDR3, as DNA: TGTGCCAGTGGGTCTGAAGACGAGCAGTACTTC. Full variable domain (missing parts from reference TRBV9 and TRBJ2-7): DSGVTQTPKHLITATGQRVTLRCSPRSGDLSVYWYQQSLDQGLQFLIQYYNGEERAKGNILERFSAQQFPDLHSELNLSSLELGDSALYFCASGSEDEQYFGPGTRLTVT.

This chain uses TRBV5-4 with TRBJ2-1, with TRBD2 matching 11 bases. The CDR3 covers 16 residues. V lost 2 bases and J lost 7; bases outside the gene matches: 8. CDR1 is SGHNT and CDR2 is YYREEE in the germline V gene (reference sequence). CDR3 sequence: CASSFLAGGLRNEQFF. CDR3 nucleotide sequence: TGTGCCAGCAGCTTTCTAGCGGGGGGCCTCAGGAATGAGCAGTTCTTC.

The chain joins TRBV12-2 to TRBJ2-1; the table names TRBD2, a call not compared with the DNA. TRBV12-2 is listed as a pseudogene. This CDR3 contains 12 residues. The CDR3 coding sequence is TGTGCAAGTCGCGCGGACTCGGGCGAGCAGTTCTTC. Translation gives CASRADSGEQFF.

This clone is a singleton in its sample. A read error is likely, as this CDR3 ends without the conserved phenylalanine or tryptophan. It is unclear where the CDR3 begins or ends on the DNA, so no DNA is shown, and the CDR3 is as TCRdb lists it. The rearrangement uses TRBV6-1 and TRBJ1-1. The CDR3 extends over 8 residues, inclusive of both ends. Germline loops: CDR1 MNHNS, CDR2 SASEGT. CDR3 amino acids: CASRKPYP.

This clone occurred once. The chain has TRBV28 and TRBJ2-5, with 9 bases fitting TRBD2. Judging by the DNA end, TRBJ2-7 fits better; the J call may be wrong. Germline lookup yields CDR1 MDHEN and CDR2 SYDVKM. The CDR3 runs to 14 residues. The CDR3 coding sequence is TGTGCCAGCAGTTCGAGCGGGGGGAGCTACGAGCAGTACTTC. Translating gives CASSSSGGSYEQYF.

This rearrangement joins TRBV6-5 to TRBJ2-5; 7 positions match TRBD2. CDR1 and CDR2 (germline): MNHEY, SVGAGI. The CDR3 runs 16 residues. V dropped 0 bases and J dropped 4; count of bases not matched to a gene: 8. The DNA of the CDR3 is TGTGCCAGCAGTTACTCTCGCGGGAGATCGGGAGAGACCCAGTACTTC. Residues: CASSYSRGRSGETQYF.

Written as DNA, the CDR3 is TGTGCCAGCAACCAACTCTCAGATACGCAGTATTTT. Translation gives CASNQLSDTQYF. This sequence joins TRBV7-9 and TRBJ2-3; D unresolved. The V end was cut by 7 bases, the J end by 4 bases, with 9 bases between. This CDR3 comprises 12 residues. The germline V gene has CDR1 SEHNR and CDR2 FQNEAQ (reference sequence). The complete variable domain, with remaining parts taken from reference TRBV7-9 and TRBJ2-3, reads DTGVSQNPRHKITKRGQNVTFRCDPISEHNRLYWYRQTLGQGPEFLTYFQNEAQLEKSRLLSDRFSAERPKGSFSTLEIQRTEQGDSAMYLCASNQLSDTQYFGPGTRLTVL.